The rows below give T cell receptor beta chains drawn from one sample of a study of CD8+ T cells in alopecia areata. Libraries were prepared by immunoSEQ multiplex PCR; TCRdb keeps only in-frame clonotypes and omits some of them. The sample lists around 100,000 clones, 80% to 90% seen once, with around 10% in the top ten. The material was CD8+ T cells sorted from blood, obtained between weeks 30 and 35, from a patient treated with tofacitinib. The receptors here all came from a human donor with alopecia areata. CDR3s include the opening cysteine and the closing phenylalanine or tryptophan. The order of the fields is J gene, V gene, D gene, clone size, CDR3 DNA, CDR3 protein. The D gene is left open where the match is weak. Size is omitted from some rows. Given values are once, few, many or a class for expanded clones.

>TRBJ2-1|TRBV10-3|-|once
TGTGCCATCAGACATGACAGCAACAATGAGCAGTTCTTC
CAIRHDSNNEQFF
>TRBJ2-7|TRBV14|-|-
TGTGCCAGCAGCCCGGGACCGCCCTACGAGCAGTACTTC
CASSPGPPYEQYF
>TRBJ1-2|TRBV27|TRBD1|-
TGTGCCAGCGCTACGACAGGGCTATATGGCTACACCTTC
CASATTGLYGYTF
>TRBJ2-3|TRBV6-5|-|-
TGTGCCAGCACCCTATTCCAGGGTAGCACAGATACGCAGTATTTT
CASTLFQGSTDTQYF
>TRBJ2-1|TRBV7-8|-|-
TGTGCCAGCAGGGGAAGCTCCTACAATGAGCAGTTCTTC
CASRGSSYNEQFF
>TRBJ2-7|TRBV27|TRBD2|-
TGTGCCAGCAGTTTAACTAGCGCCTACGAGCAGTACTTC
CASSLTSAYEQYF
>TRBJ1-2|TRBV7-9|TRBD1|-
TGTGCCAGCAGCGAGGAGCAGGGGGCTTATTTCTATGGCTACACCTTC
CASSEEQGAYFYGYTF
>TRBJ2-2|TRBV27|-|-
TGTGCCAGCAGTTTTCTTTTGTACAGGAACACCGGGGAGCTGTTTTTT
CASSFLLYRNTGELFF
>TRBJ2-3|TRBV7-9|-|-
TGTGCCAGCAGTAATGGAGGACAGCCCATGGATACGCAGTATTTT
CASSNGGQPMDTQYF
>TRBJ2-3|TRBV11-2|-|few
TGTGCCAGCAGCTTTTTTAGCACAGATACGCAGTATTTT
CASSFFSTDTQYF
>TRBJ2-1|TRBV29-1|TRBD2|few
TGCAGCGTTTGGTCTCCGCGGCGGGAGGACATAGGGCAGTTCTTC
CSVWSPRREDIGQFF
>TRBJ1-1|TRBV11-2|-|-
TGTGCCAGCAGCCAACAAGGAAACACTGAAGCTTTCTTT
CASSQQGNTEAFF
>TRBJ2-1|TRBV4-1|TRBD1|-
TGCGCCAGCAGCCAAGGGAGGACAGGAGCCTACAATGAGCAGTTCTTC
CASSQGRTGAYNEQFF
>TRBJ2-7|TRBV5-1|-|-
TGCGCCAGCAGCACCACAGGTTCCTACGAGCAGTACTTC
CASSTTGSYEQYF
>TRBJ2-4|TRBV6-1|-|few
TGTGCCAGCAGTGGGGGGGAACTTAACATTCAGTACTTC
CASSGGELNIQYF
>TRBJ2-7|TRBV29-1|-|-
TGCAGCGTTGAAGATCGGGGCCGACGTGCCTACGAGCAGTACTTC
CSVEDRGRRAYEQYF
>TRBJ2-1|TRBV14|TRBD2|-
TGTGCCAGCATGGAGACTAGCCCCTACAATGAGCAGTTCTTC
CASMETSPYNEQFF
>TRBJ2-3|TRBV5-6|-|-
TGTGCCAGCAGCTACACGGGACAACCCACAGATACGCAGTATTTT
CASSYTGQPTDTQYF